The sequence of this TCR beta chain was determined in a study of memory CD4+ T cells and cytomegalovirus serostatus. Looking at the study overall: This sample comes from healthy Belgian adults, roughly 9 CMV seropositive, approximately 23 seronegative. Study findings and constraints: Of 150 to 200 reported CMV TCRbeta sequences, around 63 were found in memory CD4+ repertoires.

Of note for this clone: Antigen: not known.

Repertoires were generated with immunoSEQ multiplex PCR, while TCRdb's copy carries only in-frame clones and drops some. The sample lists around 60,000 clones, around 77% seen once, with 0.75% to 0.9% in the top ten. Per germline, CDR1 MDHEN and CDR2 SYDVKM. The CDR3 is 14 amino acids. Trimming left V 5 bases short and J 2 bases short, with 13 bases between. Single viable CD3+CD4+CD8-CD45RO+ cells were sorted as the memory CD4+ T cells. The sequence derives from an adult in good health and CMV-seronegative. This chain joins TRBV28 and TRBJ2-7; D is possibly TRBD2 (5 bases). The specimen was memory CD4+ T cells from blood. CDR3 in DNA: TGTGCCAGCAGTCTACCTAGCAGACCCTACGAGCAGTACTTC. It translates to CASSLPSRPYEQYF. The full variable domain, completed using reference TRBV28 and TRBJ2-7, is DVKVTQSSRYLVKRTGEKVFLECVQDMDHENMFWYRQDPGLGLRLIYFSYDVKMKEKGDIPEGYSVSREKKERFSLILESASTNQTSMYLCASSLPSRPYEQYFGPGTRLTVT.